A single sample gave rise to the 15 T cell receptor beta chains below, sequenced in a study of early T cells in non-severe SARS-CoV-2 infection. TCRdb recomputed calls from the 5' RACE reads with MiXCR, one row per CDR3 protein. The sample lists more than 65,000 distinct CDR3 sequences; over 10% were seen once. Sample: whole blood, taken at baseline. The source is an adult who was a healthcare worker with PCR-confirmed SARS-CoV-2 infection or an uninfected control (not recorded which).

The V gene is TRBV19, the J gene TRBJ1-1; a possible D gene is TRBD1 (6 bases). In germline, CDR1 is LNHDA, CDR2 SQIVND (reference sequence). Deletions cut 5 bases from V and 0 bases from J, with 13 bases between. This CDR3 is built from 15 residues. This CDR3 reads CASSVDRLMNTEAFF. The CDR3 DNA follows: TGTGCCAGTAGTGTGGACAGACTCATGAACACTGAAGCTTTCTTT.

This clonotype was counted between two and nine times. V and J are TRBV11-2 and TRBJ1-2, with 8 positions matching TRBD1. The CDR3 runs to 12 residues. After removal of 7 bases from V and 8 bases from J, the junction contained 6 bases not matched to a gene. The germline V gene has CDR1 SGHAT and CDR2 FQNNGV. This CDR3 reads CASTQGAWGYTF. The CDR3 nucleotides are TGTGCCAGCACCCAGGGGGCTTGGGGCTACACCTTC.

With regard to this clonotype: A much larger clone differs from this one at a single base, so this may be a read error. The chain employs TRBV18 and TRBJ2-7; no definite D call. The V gene lost 3 bases and the J gene lost 0 bases, with 12 bases spanning the gap. The CDR3 contains 15 residues. CDR1 is KGHSH and CDR2 is LQKENI in the germline V gene. CDR3 sequence: CASSPQGESSYEQYF. The CDR3 DNA sequence: TGTGCCAGCTCACCCCAAGGCGAGAGCTCCTACGAGCAGTACTTC.

The V gene is TRBV7-8, the J gene TRBJ2-6; TRBD2 might be the D (6 bases). CDR3 size: 16 residues. From germline, CDR1 is SGHVS and CDR2 FQNEAQ. Trimming shortened V by 8 bases and J by 2 bases, and 16 bases separated the two germline ends. The CDR3 is CASLRGTATGANVLTF. In DNA, the CDR3 is TGTGCCAGCCTGCGGGGTACGGCGACTGGGGCCAACGTCCTGACTTTC.

CDR3 protein: CSARGDRGTYEQYF. CDR3 bases: TGCAGTGCTAGAGGGGACAGGGGGACCTACGAGCAGTACTTC. The genes are TRBV20-1 and TRBJ2-7, with 11 bases identical to TRBD1. CDR3 size: 14 residues. The trim removed 1 base at V and 2 bases at J, leaving 1 base unmatched. In germline, CDR1 is DFQATT, CDR2 SNEGSKA (reference sequence).

Written as DNA, the CDR3 is TGTGCCAGCAGCTCTCGTGGGGGTTCCAGCCAGCCCCAGCATTTT. Translation gives CASSSRGGSSQPQHF. The gene calls are TRBV5-6 and TRBJ1-5, with D possibly TRBD1 on 5 matching bases. V lost 3 bases, J lost 7 bases, and 17 bases lay in between. The CDR3 runs to 15 residues. The germline V gene has CDR1 SGHDT and CDR2 YYEEEE.

In its sample, this clonotype was seen a few times. CDR3 sequence: CASRQTMRGRTDTQYF. CDR3 bases: TGTGCCAGCAGACAAACGATGCGGGGACGCACAGATACGCAGTATTTT. V gene TRBV11-2 combines with J gene TRBJ2-3; D might be TRBD2 (6 bases). Trimming took off 6 bases at V and 1 base at J, with 17 bases between the two ends. There are 16 residues in the CDR3. The germline CDR1 and CDR2 sequences are SGHAT and FQNNGV.

The J gene is TRBJ1-4, the V gene TRBV7-9; D unclear. The CDR3 sequence is 14 residues long. Germline-derived CDR1 and CDR2 are SEHNR and FQNEAQ (reference sequence). Trimming pared 1 base from V and 9 bases from J, leaving 12 bases between. This chain's CDR3 is CASSLDGAWKKLFF. The CDR3 DNA reads as TGTGCCAGCAGCTTAGATGGTGCATGGAAAAAACTGTTTTTT. Variable domain in full (rest from reference TRBV7-9 and TRBJ1-4): DTGVSQNPRHKITKRGQNVTFRCDPISEHNRLYWYRQTLGQGPEFLTYFQNEAQLEKSRLLSDRFSAERPKGSFSTLEIQRTEQGDSAMYLCASSLDGAWKKLFFGSGTQLSVL.

V gene TRBV28 combines with J gene TRBJ2-7, with D possibly matching TRBD2 (6 bases). The CDR3 length is 14 residues. With 4 bases removed from V and 0 bases from J, the gap between germline ends came to 10 bases. The germline CDR1 and CDR2 sequences are MDHEN and SYDVKM. Written as DNA, the CDR3 is TGTGCCAGCAGTTCTAGCGTGGCCTCCTACGAGCAGTACTTC. Protein: CASSSSVASYEQYF.

This clonotype came up many times. The genes are TRBV6-5 and TRBJ1-1; unclear D gene. This CDR3 region has 15 residues. Germline values: CDR1 MNHEY, CDR2 SVGAGI. V lost 3 bases to trimming and J lost 0 bases, with 11 bases between them. The CDR3: CASSYRGTMNTEAFF. CDR3 sequence (DNA): TGTGCCAGCAGTTATCGTGGTACCATGAACACTGAAGCTTTCTTT.

There are many counts of this clonotype. The rearrangement links TRBV4-1 to TRBJ2-3, with TRBD1 as a possible D gene (5 bases). Per germline, CDR1 MGHRA and CDR2 YSYEKL. V lost 1 base, J lost 4 bases, and 15 bases lay in between. The CDR3 runs 16 residues. CDR3 region: CASSQVIGKGADTQYF. The DNA for the CDR3 is TGCGCCAGCAGCCAAGTAATAGGGAAAGGGGCAGATACGCAGTATTTT.

This clonotype was observed a few times. The chain links TRBV4-1 to TRBJ1-2, with D tentatively TRBD1 (6 bases). Trimming removed 0 bases from V and 4 bases from J, with 18 bases in between. The CDR3 runs to 17 residues. Germline V gene data show CDR1 as MGHRA and CDR2 as YSYEKL. CDR3 residues: CASSQEGGAAGTYGYTF. CDR3 nucleotide sequence: TGCGCCAGCAGCCAAGAAGGGGGGGCAGCAGGGACCTATGGCTACACCTTC.

The chain joins TRBV19 to TRBJ2-2; either TRBD1 or TRBD2 may fit D (5 bases each). CDR1 LNHDA and CDR2 SQIVND come from the germline V gene (reference sequence). Trimming shortened V by 6 bases and J by 7 bases, and 15 bases separated the two germline ends. This CDR3 is built from 14 residues. CDR3 DNA: TGTGCCAGTAGGTCTAGAGGGGCCGGCGGGGAGCTGTTTTTT. Translating it yields CASRSRGAGGELFF.

The V and J genes are TRBV7-2 and TRBJ2-1; possibly TRBD1 for D (5 bases). V shed 4 bases and J shed 1 base, with 8 bases lying between them. Looked up from germline, CDR1 is SGHTA and CDR2 is FQGNSA. The CDR3 loop spans 14 amino acids. CDR3 sequence: CASSSSGSYNEQFF. The CDR3 DNA is TGTGCCAGCAGCTCCTCAGGGTCCTACAATGAGCAGTTCTTC.

This clonotype was recorded a few times. V gene TRBV18 combines with J gene TRBJ1-1; D not certain. Deletions cut 4 bases from V and 1 base from J, with 10 bases between. Germline V gene sequence: CDR1 KGHSH, CDR2 LQKENI. CDR3 length equals 14 residues. Written as DNA, the CDR3 is TGTGCCAGCTCACTGAGCCAACGGAACACTGAAGCTTTCTTT. It translates to CASSLSQRNTEAFF.